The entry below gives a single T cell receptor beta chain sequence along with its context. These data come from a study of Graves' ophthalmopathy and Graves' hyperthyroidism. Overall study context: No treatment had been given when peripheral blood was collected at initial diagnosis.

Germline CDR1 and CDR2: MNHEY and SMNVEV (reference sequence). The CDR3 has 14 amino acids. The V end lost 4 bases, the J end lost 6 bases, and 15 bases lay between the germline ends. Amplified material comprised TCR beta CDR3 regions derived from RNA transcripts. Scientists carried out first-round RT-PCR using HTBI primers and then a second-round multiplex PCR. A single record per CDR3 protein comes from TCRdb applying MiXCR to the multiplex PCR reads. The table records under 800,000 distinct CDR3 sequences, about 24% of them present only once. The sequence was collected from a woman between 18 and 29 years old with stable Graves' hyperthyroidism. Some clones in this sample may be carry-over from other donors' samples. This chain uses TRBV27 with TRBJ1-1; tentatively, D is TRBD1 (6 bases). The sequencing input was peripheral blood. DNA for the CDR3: TGTGCCAGCAGTTCTCGTATACAGGGCTCTGAAGCTTTCTTT. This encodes CASSSRIQGSEAFF.